This T cell receptor beta chain was identified during a study of CD8 T cells in ankylosing spondylitis. Study observations and caveats: Previous work reported some of these motif variants in the synovial fluid and blood of reactive arthritis. Within ankylosing spondylitis blood, a TCR beta motif made up of seven to nine highly homologous variants appeared to be characteristic.

TCRdb reanalysed the 5' RACE reads using MiXCR and keeps one entry per CDR3 protein. Found here are 700,000 to 1,000,000 distinct CDR3 sequences, roughly 10% of them singletons; the top ten hold just over 0.5%. This clonotype was counted only a few times. Its cognate antigen is unknown. The source material was blood, either unsorted or a sorted T cell fraction (not recorded which). The TCR was taken from a male donor with ankylosing spondylitis.

CDR3 sequence (DNA): TGTGCCAGCAGTGGGTCGGGTATCGGCTACACCTTC. Protein: CASSGSGIGYTF. The rearrangement joins TRBV6-1 to TRBJ1-2; D remains ambiguous. Germline loops: CDR1 MNHNS, CDR2 SASEGT. V lost 4 bases and J 8 bases, leaving 11 bases between the germline ends. The CDR3 covers 12 residues.